Presented here are 28 T cell receptor beta chains from one specimen sequenced in a study of blood T cell repertoires in COVID-19. Sequencing used immunoSEQ multiplex PCR; TCRdb keeps in-frame clones, though not all of them. The sample lists about 28,000 clones, more than 85% seen once, with roughly 0.83% in the top ten. The material sequenced was peripheral blood. The receptors originated from a woman in her 70s with COVID-19, enrolled during active disease.

This clone has a single count. The rearrangement uses TRBV6-5 and TRBJ2-3, with D unresolved. This CDR3 has 14 amino acids. Germline CDR1 MNHEY, CDR2 SVGAGI. The V and J ends lost 4 bases and 0 bases respectively, with 8 bases between them. The CDR3 DNA is TGTGCCAGCAGTTTTACAGTGAGCACAGATACGCAGTATTTT. It yields the protein CASSFTVSTDTQYF.

This chain links TRBV28 with TRBJ2-7; 8 nucleotides match TRBD2. The CDR3 runs to 13 residues. V lost 7 bases and J lost 4; bases outside the gene matches: 6. Germline loops: CDR1 MDHEN, CDR2 SYDVKM. CDR3 sequence (DNA): TGTGCCAGCACCTCGGGAGGGCCTTACGAGCAGTACTTC. It translates to CASTSGGPYEQYF.

The chain joins TRBV21-1 to TRBJ2-1; the table's D call, TRBD1, was not checked against the DNA. TRBV21-1 has pseudogene status. The CDR3 runs to 17 residues. The CDR3 DNA reads TGTGCCAGCAGCAAGGTTAGGGGACAGGGGGCGGGCAATGAGCAGTTCTTC. This gives the protein CASSKVRGQGAGNEQFF.

The chain uses TRBV28 and TRBJ1-6; 7 positions agree with TRBD1. Germline values: CDR1 MDHEN, CDR2 SYDVKM. V lost 3 bases, J lost 9 bases, and 5 bases stayed unmatched. The CDR3 covers 14 residues. The CDR3 nucleotides are TGTGCCAGCAGTTTCCCAGGGGGTGGTTCACCCCTCCACTTT. Protein: CASSFPGGGSPLHF. The full variable domain, completed using reference TRBV28 and TRBJ1-6, is DVKVTQSSRYLVKRTGEKVFLECVQDMDHENMFWYRQDPGLGLRLIYFSYDVKMKEKGDIPEGYSVSREKKERFSLILESASTNQTSMYLCASSFPGGGSPLHFGNGTRLTVT.

This clone appeared a few times. The V gene is TRBV19, the J gene TRBJ2-6; the D gene is possibly TRBD2 (6 bases). CDR1 and CDR2 from the germline V gene are LNHDA and SQIVND (reference sequence). The CDR3 contains 15 residues. V was cut by 11 bases and J by 4 bases, with 18 bases left in between. Here the CDR3 reads CASRDSGTGANVLTF. CDR3 sequence (DNA): TGTGCCTCCCGGGACTCGGGGACGGGGGCCAACGTCCTGACTTTC.

The J gene is TRBJ1-5, the V gene TRBV28; 10 bases match TRBD1. In germline, CDR1 is MDHEN, CDR2 SYDVKM. CDR3 length: 14 amino acids. V dropped 5 bases and J dropped 7; count of bases not matched to a gene: 5. CDR3 coding DNA: TGTGCCAGCAGTAGGGACAGGGGTTACCAGCCCCAGCATTTT. It specifies CASSRDRGYQPQHF.

The V gene is TRBV7-9, the J gene TRBJ2-1; TRBD2 agrees at 9 bases. This CDR3 contains 15 residues. Looked up from germline, CDR1 is SEHNR and CDR2 is FQNEAQ (reference sequence). V lost 6 bases, J lost 8 bases, and 11 bases stayed unmatched. CDR3 protein: CASSVLQREADEQFF. DNA for the CDR3: TGTGCCAGCAGTGTGCTCCAGCGGGAGGCAGATGAGCAGTTCTTC. The full variable domain, with the rest looked up from reference TRBV7-9 and TRBJ2-1, is DTGVSQNPRHKITKRGQNVTFRCDPISEHNRLYWYRQTLGQGPEFLTYFQNEAQLEKSRLLSDRFSAERPKGSFSTLEIQRTEQGDSAMYLCASSVLQREADEQFFGPGTRLTVL.

V gene TRBV5-8 combines with J gene TRBJ1-2; D is uncertain. Trimming cost V 5 bases and J 2 bases, with 7 bases left between them. Germline CDR1 is SGHTS and CDR2 is YDEGEE. The CDR3 length is 12 residues. CDR3 loop: CASRSENYGYTF. CDR3 DNA sequence: TGTGCCAGCAGGTCGGAGAACTATGGCTACACCTTC.

The chain uses TRBV3-1 (or the pseudogene TRBV3-2) and TRBJ2-1; 10 bases line up with TRBD2. The length of the CDR3 is 15 residues. In germline, CDR1 is LGHDT, CDR2 YNNKEL (reference sequence). V dropped 1 base and J dropped 6; count of bases not matched to a gene: 3. The CDR3 DNA follows: TGTGCCAGCAGCCAAGGACTAGCGGGCGGCAATGAGCAGTTCTTC. Its protein product is CASSQGLAGGNEQFF.

The chain combines TRBV20-1 with TRBJ1-1, with TRBD1 matching 8 bases. The germline gives CDR1 DFQATT, CDR2 SNEGSKA (reference sequence). The CDR3 extends over 11 amino acids. V was pared by 6 bases and J by 11 bases, with 8 bases of the junction left unmatched. The CDR3 coding sequence is TGCAGTGCCGGCGACAGGGGTCGGGCTTTCTTT. Residues: CSAGDRGRAFF.

The chain is built from TRBV3-1 (or the pseudogene TRBV3-2) and TRBJ2-5, with a weak D call TRBD2 (6 bases). The CDR3 has 14 residues. Between the trimmed V and J ends, which lost 1 base and 5 bases, there was a span of 11 bases. Germline V CDR1 and CDR2: LGHDT, YNNKEL (reference sequence). The CDR3 nucleotides read TGTGCCAGCAGCCAAGCGGAGGGGTGGGAGACCCAGTACTTC. It codes for CASSQAEGWETQYF.

The rearrangement joins TRBV11-2 to TRBJ1-1; no firm D call. Per the germline V gene, CDR1 is SGHAT and CDR2 is FQNNGV. V lost 5 bases and J lost 8, with 15 bases in between. The CDR3 has 13 amino acids. CDR3 sequence (DNA): TGTGCCAGCAGCCCACGGAGAACGGCAGAAGCTTTCTTT. Protein sequence: CASSPRRTAEAFF.

The chain uses TRBV23-1 and TRBJ2-1, with 12 bases matching TRBD2. TRBV23-1 is known as an ORF, though its function is uncertain. Trimming cost V 4 bases and J 3 bases; bases outside gene matches: 13. The CDR3 covers 19 residues. This CDR3 is CASSPPTSGSFVGYNEQFF. CDR3 coding DNA: TGCGCCAGCAGTCCCCCGACTAGCGGGAGTTTCGTGGGCTACAATGAGCAGTTCTTC.

This sequence joins TRBV10-3 and TRBJ1-6; D not certain. The CDR3 spans 15 residues. V lost 7 bases to trimming and J lost 8 bases, with 18 bases between them. CDR1 ENHRY and CDR2 SYGVKD come from the germline V gene. Here the CDR3 DNA reads TGTGCCATCAACCGGAACGGACTCTCCGATTCACCCCTCCACTTT. This translates into CAINRNGLSDSPLHF.

V is TRBV11-3 and J is TRBJ2-3, with 9 bases that match TRBD2. Germline V CDR1 and CDR2: SGHNT, YENEEA. V dropped 1 base and J dropped 5; count of bases not matched to a gene: 1. The CDR3 consists of 14 residues. The CDR3 bases are TGTGCCAGCAGCTTAGGACTAGCGGAAGATACGCAGTATTTT. Translating gives CASSLGLAEDTQYF.

The chain recombines TRBV4-3 with TRBJ1-2; 10 bases agree with TRBD1. From germline, CDR1 is LGHNA and CDR2 YSLEER. The junction had 9 bases not matched to a gene; V was cut back by 0 bases and J by 8 bases. The CDR3 is 16 amino acids. Here the CDR3 DNA reads TGCGCCAGCAGCCAAGATCTTGCGGACAGGGGGGCCGGCTACACCTTC. This codes for CASSQDLADRGAGYTF.

This clone was seen a single time. The chain is built from TRBV24-1 and TRBJ2-2, with D unclear. V was cut by 5 bases and J by 5 bases, with 5 bases left in between. This CDR3 is built from 12 residues. Germline loops: CDR1 KGHDR, CDR2 SFDVKD. The CDR3 DNA follows: TGTGCCACCAGTGTCCAGACCGGGGAGCTGTTTTTT. Translation: CATSVQTGELFF.

Here the CDR3 reads CASSSAGYQPQHF. In DNA, the CDR3 is TGTGCCAGCAGTTCCGCAGGGTACCAGCCCCAGCATTTT. This rearrangement joins TRBV12-3 or TRBV12-4 to TRBJ1-5; possible D gene TRBD1, 5 bases. CDR3 length: 13 residues. V gave up 4 bases and J gave up 7 bases, with 11 bases separating them.

The rearrangement uses TRBV7-9 and TRBJ1-2; D gene ambiguous. The CDR3 is made up of 13 amino acids. Trimming took off 5 bases at V and 8 bases at J, with 15 bases between the two ends. Per germline, CDR1 SEHNR and CDR2 FQNEAQ (reference sequence). The CDR3: CASSPGGVGGYTF. The CDR3 region has the DNA TGTGCCAGCAGCCCTGGCGGGGTAGGAGGCTACACCTTC.

V and J are TRBV10-1 and TRBJ1-2, with D perhaps matching TRBD1 (6 bases). CDR3 size: 13 residues. The germline V and J ends were trimmed by 2 bases and 6 bases, with 10 bases remaining between them. Germline V gene sequence: CDR1 WNHNN, CDR2 SYGVQD (reference sequence). CDR3 DNA: TGCGCCAGCAGTGAGACAGGGTACGATGGCTACACCTTC. Residues: CASSETGYDGYTF.

The sample holds a few counts of this clone. The V gene is TRBV6-2 or TRBV6-3, the J gene TRBJ2-7; 8 positions match TRBD2. The CDR3 extends over 19 amino acids. CDR1 and CDR2 (germline): MNHEY, SVGEGT. With 5 bases clipped from V and 1 base from J, the junction kept 19 bases outside the gene matches. CDR3 sequence: CASSLRDTGAGVTSYEQYF. The CDR3 DNA sequence: TGTGCCAGCAGTCTAAGGGACACAGGAGCGGGAGTGACTTCCTACGAGCAGTACTTC.

The genes are TRBV6-1 and TRBJ2-2, with D hard to call. In germline, CDR1 is MNHNS, CDR2 SASEGT. The V and J ends lost 1 base and 1 base respectively, with 13 bases between them. This CDR3 has 17 residues. The CDR3 protein is CASSEDFERRNTGELFF. The CDR3 DNA reads as TGTGCCAGCAGTGAAGACTTCGAGCGAAGGAACACCGGGGAGCTGTTTTTT.

This chain joins TRBV30 and TRBJ2-1; 9 bases agree with TRBD2. V was clipped by 8 bases and J by 5 bases; unmatched bases: 7. CDR1 and CDR2 (germline): GTSNPN, SVGIG (reference sequence). CDR3 length: 13 amino acids. For the CDR3, the DNA is TGTGCCAGTTCTAGCGGGACCAACAATGAGCAGTTCTTC. Encoded protein: CASSSGTNNEQFF.

This clone was recorded only once. This rearrangement joins TRBV6-5 to TRBJ1-5; 8 positions match TRBD1. V lost 8 bases to trimming and J lost 0 bases; unmatched junction nucleotides: 6. The germline V gene encodes CDR1 MNHEY and CDR2 SVGAGI. CDR3 length: 15 residues. The CDR3 is CASGQGPYSNQPQHF. For the CDR3, the DNA is TGTGCCAGCGGACAGGGACCTTATAGCAATCAGCCCCAGCATTTT.

The chain couples TRBV12-3 or TRBV12-4 to TRBJ1-1, with unresolved D. V lost 3 bases and J 2 bases, leaving 7 bases between the germline ends. This CDR3 region has 13 residues. This chain's CDR3 is CASSFNTNTEAFF. CDR3 coding DNA: TGTGCCAGCAGTTTTAACACCAACACTGAAGCTTTCTTT.

The gene calls are TRBV7-2 and TRBJ1-5, with 9 bases identical to TRBD1. Per the germline V gene, CDR1 is SGHTA and CDR2 is FQGNSA. The CDR3 runs 18 residues. After removal of 1 base from V and 3 bases from J, the junction contained 10 bases not matched to a gene. CDR3 region: CASSLVTGTGTFNQPQHF. Here the CDR3 DNA reads TGTGCCAGCAGCTTAGTAACCGGGACAGGGACTTTCAATCAGCCCCAGCATTTT.

In regard to this clone: Additional DNA sequences in this sample encode the identical CDR3. This chain joins TRBV18 and TRBJ2-5; D is unresolved. V dropped 2 bases and J dropped 4 bases, with 5 bases sitting between them. CDR3 length: 12 amino acids. The germline V gene has CDR1 KGHSH and CDR2 LQKENI. CDR3 coding DNA: TGTGCCAGCTCACCAGCGAGAGAGACCCAGTACTTC. It translates to CASSPARETQYF.

The V call is TRBV6-1, the J call TRBJ2-3; D possibly corresponds to TRBD2 (6 bases). V was shortened by 3 bases and J by 6 bases, with 13 bases between the two germline ends. The CDR3 extends over 14 amino acids. Germline CDR1 MNHNS, CDR2 SASEGT. CDR3 sequence: CASSDLAVPDTQYF. Here the CDR3 DNA reads TGTGCCAGCAGTGATTTAGCGGTCCCGGATACGCAGTATTTT.